This TCR beta chain derives from a study of sequential checkpoint blockade in melanoma. Turning to the study itself: First-line arms were nivolumab then ipilimumab, or the reverse, randomized 1:1. Both treatment sequences were followed by maintenance nivolumab.

Method: immunoSEQ multiplex PCR; TCRdb's copy keeps in-frame clones and lacks some. The sample has roughly 10,000 clones, around 56% seen once. This clone appeared a few times. The germline gives CDR1 LNHDA, CDR2 SQIVND (reference sequence). Between the trimmed V and J ends, which lost 5 bases and 8 bases, there was a span of 16 bases. The CDR3 loop spans 14 amino acids. Treatment noted: randomized to nivolumab then ipilimumab (arm A) or the reverse (arm B). DNA-damaging chemotherapy had not been given to any patient beforehand. PBMC sorting kept live CD3+CD8+ cells without CD19 or CD56. This rearrangement joins TRBV19 to TRBJ1-5; D possibly corresponds to TRBD1 (6 bases). The sample here was CD8+ T cells sorted from blood (inferred from file names), taken from a patient given nivolumab and ipilimumab in sequence. The receptor comes from a human donor with melanoma. CDR3 nucleotides: TGTGCCAGTAGTGAACAGGGCGCGGGGGAGCCCCAGCATTTT. Its translation is CASSEQGAGEPQHF.